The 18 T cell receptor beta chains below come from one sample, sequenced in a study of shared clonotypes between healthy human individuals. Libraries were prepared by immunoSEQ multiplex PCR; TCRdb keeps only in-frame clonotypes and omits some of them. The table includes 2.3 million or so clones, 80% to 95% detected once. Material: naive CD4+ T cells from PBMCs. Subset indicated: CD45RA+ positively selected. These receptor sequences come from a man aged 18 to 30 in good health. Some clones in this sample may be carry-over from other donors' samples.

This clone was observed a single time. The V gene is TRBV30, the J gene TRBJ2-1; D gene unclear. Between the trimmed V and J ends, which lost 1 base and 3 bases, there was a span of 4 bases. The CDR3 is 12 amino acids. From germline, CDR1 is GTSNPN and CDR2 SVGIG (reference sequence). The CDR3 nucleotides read TGTGCCTGGAGTGGACACTACAATGAGCAGTTCTTC. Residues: CAWSGHYNEQFF.

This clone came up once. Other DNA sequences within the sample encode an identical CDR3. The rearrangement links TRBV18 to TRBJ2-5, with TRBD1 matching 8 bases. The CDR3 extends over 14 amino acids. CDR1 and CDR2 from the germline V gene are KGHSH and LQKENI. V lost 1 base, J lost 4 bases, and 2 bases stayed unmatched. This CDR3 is CASSPRTGGETQYF. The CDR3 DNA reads TGTGCCAGCTCACCACGTACAGGGGGAGAGACCCAGTACTTC.

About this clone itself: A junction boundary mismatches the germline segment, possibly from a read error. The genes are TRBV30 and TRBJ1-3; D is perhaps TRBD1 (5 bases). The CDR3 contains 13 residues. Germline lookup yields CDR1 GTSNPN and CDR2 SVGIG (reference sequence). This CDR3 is CAGTQASGSTIYF. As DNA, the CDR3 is TGTGCCGGAACACAGGCTTCTGGAAGCACCATATATTTT. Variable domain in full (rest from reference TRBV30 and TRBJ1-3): SQTIHQWPATLVQPVGSPLSLECTVEGTSNPNLYWYRQAAGRGLQLLFYSVGIGQISSEVPQNLSASRPQDRQFILSSKKLLLSDSGFYLCAGTQASGSTIYFGEGSWLTVV.

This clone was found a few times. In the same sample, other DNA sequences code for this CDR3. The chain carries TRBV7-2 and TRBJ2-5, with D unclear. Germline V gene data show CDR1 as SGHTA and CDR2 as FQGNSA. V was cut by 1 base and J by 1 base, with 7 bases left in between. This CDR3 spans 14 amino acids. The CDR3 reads CASSLDWGQETQYF. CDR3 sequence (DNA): TGTGCCAGCAGCTTAGACTGGGGCCAAGAGACCCAGTACTTC.

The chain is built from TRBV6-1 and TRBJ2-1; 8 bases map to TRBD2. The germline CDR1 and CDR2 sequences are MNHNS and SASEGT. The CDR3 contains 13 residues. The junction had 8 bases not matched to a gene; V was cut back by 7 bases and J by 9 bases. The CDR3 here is CASTGGLMIEQFF. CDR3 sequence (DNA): TGTGCCAGCACGGGGGGGCTGATGATTGAGCAGTTCTTC.

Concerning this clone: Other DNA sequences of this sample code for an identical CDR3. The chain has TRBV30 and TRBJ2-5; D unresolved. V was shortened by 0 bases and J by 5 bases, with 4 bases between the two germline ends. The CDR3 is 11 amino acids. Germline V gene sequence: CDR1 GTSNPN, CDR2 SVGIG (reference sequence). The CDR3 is CAWSVEETQYF. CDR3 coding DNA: TGTGCCTGGAGTGTTGAGGAGACCCAGTACTTC.

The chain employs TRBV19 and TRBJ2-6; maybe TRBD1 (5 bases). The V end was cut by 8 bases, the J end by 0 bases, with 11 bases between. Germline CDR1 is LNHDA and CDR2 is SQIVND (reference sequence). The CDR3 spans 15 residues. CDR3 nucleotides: TGTGCCAGTCAGGGTGTCTCCTCTGGGGCCAACGTCCTGACTTTC. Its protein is CASQGVSSGANVLTF.

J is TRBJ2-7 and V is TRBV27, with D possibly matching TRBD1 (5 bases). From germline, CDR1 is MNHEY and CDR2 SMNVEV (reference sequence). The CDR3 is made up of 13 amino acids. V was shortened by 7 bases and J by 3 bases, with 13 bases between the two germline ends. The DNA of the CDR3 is TGTGCCAGCACCCCGCTGGGGCACTACGAGCAGTACTTC. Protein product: CASTPLGHYEQYF.

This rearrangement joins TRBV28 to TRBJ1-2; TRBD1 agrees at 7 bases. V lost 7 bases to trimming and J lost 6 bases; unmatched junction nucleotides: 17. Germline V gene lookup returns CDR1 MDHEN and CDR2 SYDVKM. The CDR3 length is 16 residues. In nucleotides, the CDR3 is TGTGCCAGCACCTCGGGGGGAGGGGGCCTTAAGAATGGCTACACCTTC. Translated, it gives CASTSGGGGLKNGYTF.

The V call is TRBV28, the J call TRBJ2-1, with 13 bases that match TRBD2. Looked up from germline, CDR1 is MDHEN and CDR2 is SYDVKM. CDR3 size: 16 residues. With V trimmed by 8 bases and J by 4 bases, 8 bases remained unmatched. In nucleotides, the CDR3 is TGTGCCAGCCCTCGAGGGACTAGCGGGACTTACAATGAGCAGTTCTTC. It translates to CASPRGTSGTYNEQFF.

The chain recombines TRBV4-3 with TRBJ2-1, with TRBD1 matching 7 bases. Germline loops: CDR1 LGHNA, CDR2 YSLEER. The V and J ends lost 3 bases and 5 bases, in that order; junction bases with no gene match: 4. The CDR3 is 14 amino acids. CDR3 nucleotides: TGCGCCAGCAGCCAGACAGGGCGAAACAATGAGCAGTTCTTC. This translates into CASSQTGRNNEQFF.

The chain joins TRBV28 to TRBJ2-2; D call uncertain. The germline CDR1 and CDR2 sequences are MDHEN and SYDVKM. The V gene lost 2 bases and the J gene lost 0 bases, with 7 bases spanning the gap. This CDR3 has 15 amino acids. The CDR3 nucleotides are TGTGCCAGCAGTTTAGGGCACGCGAACACCGGGGAGCTGTTTTTT. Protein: CASSLGHANTGELFF.

The CDR3 coding sequence is TGTGCCAGCAGCGTAGCTACACTAGGCGAGACCCAGTACTTC. Its protein product is CASSVATLGETQYF. The V call is TRBV9, the J call TRBJ2-5, with TRBD2 as a possible D gene (5 bases). This CDR3 is built from 14 residues. Germline CDR1 SGDLS, CDR2 YYNGEE. V lost 0 bases and J 5 bases, leaving 11 bases between the germline ends. Looking up the rest from reference TRBV9 and TRBJ2-5 gives the full variable domain: DSGVTQTPKHLITATGQRVTLRCSPRSGDLSVYWYQQSLDQGLQFLIQYYNGEERAKGNILERFSAQQFPDLHSELNLSSLELGDSALYFCASSVATLGETQYFGPGTRLLVL.

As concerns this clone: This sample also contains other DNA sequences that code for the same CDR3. The CDR3 loop is CASSLVGGYNEQFF. CDR3 nucleotides: TGTGCCAGCAGTTTGGTAGGGGGGTACAATGAGCAGTTCTTC. This chain joins TRBV28 and TRBJ2-1; the D gene could be TRBD1 or TRBD2 (6 bases each). Germline V CDR1 and CDR2: MDHEN, SYDVKM. The V and J ends lost 3 bases and 4 bases respectively, with 10 bases between them. This CDR3 contains 14 residues.

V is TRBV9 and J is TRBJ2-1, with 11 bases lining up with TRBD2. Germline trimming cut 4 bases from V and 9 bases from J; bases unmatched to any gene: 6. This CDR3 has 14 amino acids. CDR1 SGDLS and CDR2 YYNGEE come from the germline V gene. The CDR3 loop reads CASSMTSGKGEQFF. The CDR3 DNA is TGTGCCAGCAGCATGACTAGCGGGAAGGGTGAGCAGTTCTTC.

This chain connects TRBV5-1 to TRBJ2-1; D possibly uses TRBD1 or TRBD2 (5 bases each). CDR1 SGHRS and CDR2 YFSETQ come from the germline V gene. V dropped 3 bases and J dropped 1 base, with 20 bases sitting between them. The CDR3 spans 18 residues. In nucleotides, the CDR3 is TGCGCCAGCAGCTGGACCTCTTCCCGGGGACGGTCCTACAATGAGCAGTTCTTC. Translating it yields CASSWTSSRGRSYNEQFF.

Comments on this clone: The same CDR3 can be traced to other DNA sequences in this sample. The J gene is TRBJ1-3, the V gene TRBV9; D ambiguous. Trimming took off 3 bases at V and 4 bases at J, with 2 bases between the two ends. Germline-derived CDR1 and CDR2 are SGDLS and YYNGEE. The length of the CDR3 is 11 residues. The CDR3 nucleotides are TGTGCCAGCAGCGAGGGAAACACCATATATTTT. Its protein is CASSEGNTIYF.

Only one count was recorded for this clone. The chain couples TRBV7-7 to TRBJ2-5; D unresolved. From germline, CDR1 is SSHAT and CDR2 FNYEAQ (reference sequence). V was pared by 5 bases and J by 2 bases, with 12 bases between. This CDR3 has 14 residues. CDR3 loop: CASSPTSRQETQYF. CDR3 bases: TGTGCCAGCAGCCCCACATCGAGGCAAGAGACCCAGTACTTC.